A selection of T cell receptor beta chains follows, all from one sample in a study of cytomegalovirus exposure and HLA in healthy donors. Libraries were prepared by immunoSEQ multiplex PCR; TCRdb keeps only in-frame clonotypes and omits some of them. The table has about 250,000 clones, 85% seen once. Material: PBMCs. The receptors derive from a girl aged 2 to 10 in good health and CMV-seronegative. The CDR3 runs from the conserved cysteine through the conserved F or W. A D gene is named only where the DNA matches it firmly. Expanded clones get a size class; other rows say once, few or many, or leave the size out.

>NA|NA|TRBV7-3|TRBJ2-1
CASSPLSGHNEQFF
TGTGCCAGCAGCCCGCTAAGCGGGCACAATGAGCAGTTCTTC
>NA|NA|TRBV20-1|TRBJ2-5
CSAIPRETQYF
TGCAGTGCTATCCCGAGGGAGACCCAGTACTTC
>NA|TRBD1|TRBV18|TRBJ2-7
CASSPSQGAQTEQYF
TGTGCCAGCTCACCATCTCAGGGGGCGCAAACCGAGCAGTACTTC
>NA|NA|TRBV9|TRBJ2-5
CASSVVAGRETQYF
TGTGCCAGCAGCGTAGTGGCGGGCCGGGAGACCCAGTACTTC
>NA|TRBD2|TRBV5-1|TRBJ2-5
CASSFAGGQETQYF
TGCGCCAGCAGCTTCGCGGGAGGGCAAGAGACCCAGTACTTC
>few|NA|TRBV28|TRBJ1-2
CASRPGEYGYTF
TGTGCCAGCAGACCAGGGGAATATGGCTACACCTTC
>NA|TRBD1|TRBV10-3|TRBJ2-7
CAISDQGVPYEQYF
TGTGCCATCAGTGATCAGGGGGTCCCCTACGAGCAGTACTTC
>NA|TRBD2|TRBV19|TRBJ2-1
CASSIGRSGWLYNEQFF
TGTGCCAGTAGTATAGGGCGTAGCGGGTGGTTGTACAATGAGCAGTTCTTC
>NA|NA|TRBV7-8|TRBJ2-7
CASSLVVGYEQYF
TGTGCCAGCAGCTTAGTAGTCGGCTACGAGCAGTACTTC
>once|NA|TRBV6-5|TRBJ1-5
CASSSDGGQPQHF
TGTGCCAGCAGTTCCGACGGGGGACAGCCCCAGCATTTT